These 10 T cell receptor beta chains were sequenced from one sample in a study of cytomegalovirus exposure and HLA in healthy donors. Amplification used 60 Vbeta primers and 13 Jbeta primers. Sequenced by immunoSEQ multiplex PCR; TCRdb stores in-frame clones only, minus some. The table records more than 110,000 clones, around 80% of them present only once. Sequencing was done on a sample of PBMCs. Receptor source: a man younger than 40 in good health and CMV-seronegative.

The chain recombines TRBV11-2 with TRBJ2-7, with a possible D match to TRBD2 (5 bases). Deletions cut 5 bases from V and 6 bases from J, with 14 bases between. CDR1 is SGHAT and CDR2 is FQNNGV in the germline V gene. The CDR3 has 13 amino acids. In nucleotides, the CDR3 is TGTGCCAGCAGCAACCTGCGGGCGGGCGAGCAGTACTTC. Encoded protein: CASSNLRAGEQYF.

As to this clone: This specimen includes other DNA sequences encoding the same CDR3. CDR3 region: CASSLGTGNTEAFF. CDR3 DNA sequence: TGCGCCAGCAGCTTAGGGACAGGTAACACTGAAGCTTTCTTT. The chain couples TRBV5-1 to TRBJ1-1; TRBD1 matches at 8 bases. The V segment lost 2 bases and the J segment 2 bases; nucleotides outside the gene matches: 2. The CDR3 spans 14 residues. The germline CDR1 and CDR2 sequences are SGHRS and YFSETQ.

A few counts support this clone. This chain links TRBV6-5 with TRBJ1-3, with D tentatively TRBD1 (6 bases). Trimming pared 6 bases from V and 3 bases from J, leaving 9 bases between. Germline V gene data show CDR1 as MNHEY and CDR2 as SVGAGI. The CDR3 covers 13 residues. CDR3 sequence (DNA): TGTGCCAGCAGGAAGACAGGTGGAAACACCATATATTTT. Translation: CASRKTGGNTIYF.

The rearrangement uses TRBV30 and TRBJ2-5; no clear D gene. Near its end, the DNA agrees better with TRBJ2-7, so the J call may be wrong. The germline V gene has CDR1 GTSNPN and CDR2 SVGIG (reference sequence). The CDR3 contains 15 residues. This CDR3 reads CAWSFRGENSYEQYF. Written as DNA, the CDR3 is TGTGCCTGGAGTTTCCGCGGAGAGAACTCCTACGAGCAGTACTTC.

This chain joins TRBV29-1 and TRBJ2-7; TRBD2 aligns across 7 bases. The CDR3 is 12 residues long. V lost 4 bases and J lost 5; bases outside the gene matches: 5. CDR1 SQVTM and CDR2 ANQGSEA come from the germline V gene. Written as DNA, the CDR3 is TGCAGCGTTGGGGGGGGTCTCCACGAGCAGTACTTC. It specifies CSVGGGLHEQYF.

The chain uses TRBV25-1 and TRBJ2-5; D gene unclear. The J call may be in error: the DNA end matches TRBJ2-7 better. This CDR3 comprises 9 residues. Germline loops: CDR1 MGHDK, CDR2 SYGVNS. CDR3 loop: CASTYEQYF. CDR3 sequence (DNA): TGTGCCAGTACCTACGAGCAGTACTTC.

The chain recombines TRBV5-1 with TRBJ1-3, with D possibly matching TRBD1 (5 bases). The CDR3 covers 16 residues. The V gene's germline CDR1 is SGHRS and CDR2 YFSETQ. V was pared by 3 bases and J by 0 bases, with 13 bases between. In DNA form, the CDR3 reads TGCGCCAGCAGCTCCTACGACAGCTTCTCTGGAAACACCATATATTTT. This sequence encodes CASSSYDSFSGNTIYF.

The chain has TRBV6-1 and TRBJ1-5; 7 positions agree with TRBD1. The V segment lost 7 bases and the J segment 4 bases; nucleotides outside the gene matches: 7. Germline CDR1 reads MNHNS; CDR2 reads SASEGT. The CDR3 has 14 residues. For the CDR3, the DNA is TGTGCCAGCACCGAGGGGGCAGGGAATCAGCCCCAGCATTTT. Protein: CASTEGAGNQPQHF.

Here the CDR3 reads CSVQGESPNGNQPQHF. The CDR3 bases are TGCAGCGTTCAGGGGGAGAGTCCCAACGGCAATCAGCCCCAGCATTTT. The chain couples TRBV29-1 to TRBJ1-5; 7 bases are a match to TRBD1. CDR1 is SQVTM and CDR2 is ANQGSEA in the germline V gene. J lost 2 bases, V lost 5 bases, and 12 bases had no gene match. CDR3 size: 16 residues.

The chain carries TRBV5-1 and TRBJ1-2, with 7 bases aligning to TRBD1. Germline trimming cut 3 bases from V and 6 bases from J; bases unmatched to any gene: 11. This CDR3 comprises 15 residues. Per the germline V gene, CDR1 is SGHRS and CDR2 is YFSETQ. CDR3 nucleotides: TGCGCCAGCAGCTGGGACAGTCAGACAGCCGATGGCTACACCTTC. This gives the protein CASSWDSQTADGYTF. The full variable domain, with the rest looked up from reference TRBV5-1 and TRBJ1-2, is KAGVTQTPRYLIKTRGQQVTLSCSPISGHRSVSWYQQTPGQGLQFLFEYFSETQRNKGNFPGRFSGRQFSNSRSEMNVSTLELGDSALYLCASSWDSQTADGYTFGSGTRLTVV.